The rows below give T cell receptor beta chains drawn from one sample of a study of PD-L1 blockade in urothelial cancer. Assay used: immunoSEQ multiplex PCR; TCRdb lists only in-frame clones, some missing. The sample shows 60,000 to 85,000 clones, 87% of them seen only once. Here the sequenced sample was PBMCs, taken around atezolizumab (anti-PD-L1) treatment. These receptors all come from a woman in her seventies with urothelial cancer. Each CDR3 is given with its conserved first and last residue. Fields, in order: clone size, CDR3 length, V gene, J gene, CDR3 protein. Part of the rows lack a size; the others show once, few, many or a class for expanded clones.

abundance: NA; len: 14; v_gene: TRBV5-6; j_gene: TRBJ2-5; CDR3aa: CASSFYGTQETQYF
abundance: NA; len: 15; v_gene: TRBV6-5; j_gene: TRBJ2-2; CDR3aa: CASSLTGSNTGELFF
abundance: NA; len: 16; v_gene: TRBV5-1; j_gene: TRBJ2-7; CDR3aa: CASSSATGGQVYEQYF
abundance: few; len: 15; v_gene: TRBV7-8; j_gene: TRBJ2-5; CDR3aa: CASSLPGRSGETQYF
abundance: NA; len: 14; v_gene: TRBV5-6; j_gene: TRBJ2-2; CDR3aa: CASSLGLLAGELFF
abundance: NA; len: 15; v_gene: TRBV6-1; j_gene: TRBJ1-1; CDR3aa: CASSAGTGQDTEAFF
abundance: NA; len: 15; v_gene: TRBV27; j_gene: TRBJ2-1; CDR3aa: CASSFGLAGGNEQFF
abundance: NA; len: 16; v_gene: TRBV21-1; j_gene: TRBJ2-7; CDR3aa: CASSRRSGRSPYEQYF
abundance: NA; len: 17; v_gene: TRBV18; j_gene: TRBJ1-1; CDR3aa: CASSTGKGIGVNTEAFF
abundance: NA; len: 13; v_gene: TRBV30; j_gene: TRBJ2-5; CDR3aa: CAWSRTLGETQYF
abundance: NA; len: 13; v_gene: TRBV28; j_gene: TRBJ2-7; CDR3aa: CASSLGSSYEQYF
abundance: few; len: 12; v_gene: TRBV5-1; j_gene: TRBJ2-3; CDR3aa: CASSADRGEQYF
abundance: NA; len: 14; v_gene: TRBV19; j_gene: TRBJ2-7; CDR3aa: CASSSLGGNYEQYF
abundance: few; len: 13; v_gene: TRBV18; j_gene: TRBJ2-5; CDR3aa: CASSPSAQETQYF
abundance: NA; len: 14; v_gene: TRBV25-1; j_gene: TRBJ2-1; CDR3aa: CASTTAYSYNEQFF
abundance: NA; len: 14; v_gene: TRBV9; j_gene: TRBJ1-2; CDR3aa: CASSVGDRDGGYTF
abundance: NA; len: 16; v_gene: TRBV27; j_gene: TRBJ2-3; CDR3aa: CASSLRGAYVADTQYF
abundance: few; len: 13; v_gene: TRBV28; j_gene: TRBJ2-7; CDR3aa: CASSPGVSYEQYF
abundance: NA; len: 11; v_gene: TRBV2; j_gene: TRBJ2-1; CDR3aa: CASNRGLEQFF
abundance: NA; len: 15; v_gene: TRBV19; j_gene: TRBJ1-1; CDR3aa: CASSIEHSVPTEAFF
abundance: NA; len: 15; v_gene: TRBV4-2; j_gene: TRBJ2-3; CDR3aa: CASSQERSGTDTQYF
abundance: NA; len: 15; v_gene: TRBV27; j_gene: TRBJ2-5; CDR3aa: CASSLTRQGQETQYF